Shown below are 22 T cell receptor beta chains from a single sample sequenced in a study of cytomegalovirus exposure and HLA in healthy donors. In the PCR, 60 Vbeta and 13 Jbeta primers were used. Clones were sequenced by immunoSEQ multiplex PCR, and TCRdb holds only the in-frame ones, with some missing. The repertoire holds about 160,000 clones, with 65% to 90% as singletons. Sequenced sample: PBMCs. The source is a woman in her late teens or twenties in good health and CMV-seronegative.

This clone was counted only a few times. This chain uses TRBV28 with TRBJ1-1; D not certain. The CDR3 consists of 14 residues. Germline values: CDR1 MDHEN, CDR2 SYDVKM. The V end was cut by 3 bases, the J end by 1 base, with 9 bases between. CDR3 DNA sequence: TGTGCCAGCAGTTTGCCGGTTCCGAACACTGAAGCTTTCTTT. Its protein product is CASSLPVPNTEAFF.

The CDR3 loop is CSVEYTGFYEQYF. The CDR3 DNA is TGCAGCGTTGAATATACGGGGTTCTACGAGCAGTACTTC. This chain links TRBV29-1 with TRBJ2-7, with D possibly TRBD2 on 5 matching bases. The V and J ends lost 2 bases and 3 bases respectively, with 11 bases between them. The CDR3 runs 13 residues. CDR1 is SQVTM and CDR2 is ANQGSEA in the germline V gene.

The chain has TRBV4-2 and TRBJ1-6, with D unresolved. Trimming removed 1 base from V and 6 bases from J, with 10 bases in between. This CDR3 has 15 residues. Germline V gives CDR1 LGHNA, CDR2 YNFKEQ. The CDR3, as DNA: TGTGCCAGCAGCCAAGGCTTGAGGGCTAATTCACCCCTCCACTTT. Amino acids: CASSQGLRANSPLHF.

The chain has TRBV11-2 and TRBJ1-2; the D gene is possibly TRBD1 (6 bases). CDR1 and CDR2 from the germline V gene are SGHAT and FQNNGV. The V gene lost 1 base and the J gene lost 6 bases, with 9 bases spanning the gap. This CDR3 spans 13 amino acids. The CDR3 spells CASSLVPGDGYTF. The DNA of the CDR3 is TGTGCCAGCAGCTTAGTGCCAGGGGATGGCTACACCTTC.

The gene calls are TRBV4-2 and TRBJ1-4, with TRBD1 as a possible D gene (6 bases). With 3 bases removed from V and 8 bases from J, the gap between germline ends came to 19 bases. Germline V gene data show CDR1 as LGHNA and CDR2 as YNFKEQ. The CDR3 contains 16 residues. The CDR3 loop is CASSHLNRDDCEKLFF. CDR3 sequence (DNA): TGTGCCAGCAGCCACCTGAACAGGGACGATTGCGAAAAACTGTTTTTT.

As for this clone: Other nucleotide sequences in the sample specify the same CDR3. The V call is TRBV27, the J call TRBJ2-2; D is unclear. Per the germline V gene, CDR1 is MNHEY and CDR2 is SMNVEV (reference sequence). The CDR3 length is 13 residues. Trimming took 2 bases from V and 5 from J, leaving 6 bases between them. The CDR3 protein is CASSLGGTGELFF. The CDR3 nucleotides read TGTGCCAGCAGTTTAGGCGGTACCGGGGAGCTGTTTTTT.

The V call is TRBV4-1, the J call TRBJ2-5; weak D call: TRBD2 (6 bases). The end of the DNA is better explained by TRBJ2-7, so the J call may be wrong. CDR1 MGHRA and CDR2 YSYEKL come from the germline V gene. CDR3 size: 15 residues. The CDR3 region is CASSTPGVSSYEQYF. In DNA, the CDR3 is TGCGCCAGCAGCACCCCGGGGGTTAGCTCCTACGAGCAGTACTTC.

A single count supports this clone. This rearrangement joins TRBV2 to TRBJ2-7, with D possibly TRBD2 on 6 matching bases. V was pared by 4 bases and J by 7 bases, with 17 bases between. This CDR3 is built from 14 residues. Per germline, CDR1 SNHLY and CDR2 FYNNEI. CDR3 sequence: CASSVDSGRWEQYF. The CDR3 bases are TGTGCCAGCAGTGTGGATAGCGGCCGCTGGGAGCAGTACTTC.

This clone occurred many times. V gene TRBV7-8 combines with J gene TRBJ1-5; unclear D gene. In germline, CDR1 is SGHVS, CDR2 FQNEAQ. V lost 3 bases and J 4 bases, leaving 7 bases between the germline ends. The CDR3 contains 13 residues. The CDR3 region is CASSFEENQPQHF. CDR3 bases: TGTGCCAGCAGCTTTGAGGAGAATCAGCCCCAGCATTTT.

The chain combines TRBV18 with TRBJ1-1; no definite D call. V shed 6 bases and J shed 4 bases, with 18 bases lying between them. There are 15 residues in the CDR3. Looked up from germline, CDR1 is KGHSH and CDR2 is LQKENI. The DNA of the CDR3 is TGTGCCAGCTCCCTACGGGATCGAGAGGGCACTGAAGCTTTCTTT. Its protein product is CASSLRDREGTEAFF.

V is TRBV11-2 and J is TRBJ1-3, with TRBD1 matching 9 bases. This CDR3 has 16 residues. Germline CDR1 and CDR2: SGHAT and FQNNGV. V trimming: 7 bases; J trimming: 1 base; junction bases outside the gene matches: 8. This CDR3 is CASTLTGGSSGNTIYF. The CDR3 DNA sequence: TGTGCCAGCACCCTAACAGGGGGCTCATCTGGAAACACCATATATTTT.

The chain employs TRBV19 and TRBJ2-7, with 14 bases fitting TRBD2. J lost 4 bases, V lost 5 bases, and 4 bases had no gene match. The CDR3 totals 15 residues. Germline V gene data show CDR1 as LNHDA and CDR2 as SQIVND (reference sequence). The CDR3 loop is CASSGTSGSMYEQYF. The CDR3, as DNA: TGTGCCAGTAGTGGGACTAGCGGGAGTATGTACGAGCAGTACTTC.

This chain joins TRBV5-6 and TRBJ1-5; the match to TRBD1 covers 9 bases. Unmatched junction bases numbered 8, after V lost 3 bases and J lost 7 bases. Germline V gene sequence: CDR1 SGHDT, CDR2 YYEEEE. The CDR3 loop spans 15 amino acids. The CDR3 nucleotides read TGTGCCAGCAGCTCCGGGACAGGGATAGGCCAGCCCCAGCATTTT. Its protein is CASSSGTGIGQPQHF.

This clone was counted only a few times. The J gene is TRBJ2-2, the V gene TRBV6-1, with 10 bases aligning to TRBD2. V trimming: 3 bases; J trimming: 3 bases; junction bases outside the gene matches: 1. The CDR3 totals 15 residues. Germline V CDR1 and CDR2: MNHNS, SASEGT. CDR3 sequence: CASSELAGDTGELFF. The CDR3 nucleotides are TGTGCCAGCAGTGAGCTAGCGGGGGACACCGGGGAGCTGTTTTTT.

This chain joins TRBV11-1 and TRBJ2-3, with no clear D. This CDR3 region has 15 residues. The germline CDR1 and CDR2 sequences are SGHAT and FQDESV (reference sequence). V was trimmed by 1 base and J by 0 bases, leaving 8 bases between them. The CDR3 protein is CASSLVPGSTDTQYF. The CDR3 nucleotides are TGTGCCAGCAGCTTAGTCCCAGGTAGCACAGATACGCAGTATTTT.

The V gene is TRBV28, the J gene TRBJ2-7; D is unresolved. From germline, CDR1 is MDHEN and CDR2 SYDVKM. Trimming took off 3 bases at V and 3 bases at J, with 6 bases between the two ends. The CDR3 sequence is 12 residues long. CDR3 residues: CASSLARYEQYF. The CDR3 coding sequence is TGTGCCAGCAGTTTGGCACGCTACGAGCAGTACTTC.

DNA for the CDR3: TGTGCCAGCAGCGGGGACAGCGCGCGCTACACCTTC. Protein sequence: CASSGDSARYTF. The chain couples TRBV2 to TRBJ1-2; TRBD1 agrees at 7 bases. Germline V gives CDR1 SNHLY, CDR2 FYNNEI. V lost 6 bases to trimming and J lost 9 bases; unmatched junction nucleotides: 7. There are 12 residues in the CDR3.

This rearrangement joins TRBV27 to TRBJ2-7; no clear D gene. Trimming took off 2 bases at V and 4 bases at J, with 12 bases between the two ends. This CDR3 has 14 amino acids. The V gene's germline CDR1 is MNHEY and CDR2 SMNVEV (reference sequence). The CDR3: CASSLSDPQYEQYF. The CDR3 DNA reads TGTGCCAGCAGTTTAAGCGACCCTCAATACGAGCAGTACTTC.

J is TRBJ2-3 and V is TRBV2; tentatively, D is TRBD2 (5 bases). Germline V lookup: CDR1 SNHLY, CDR2 FYNNEI. The CDR3 covers 13 residues. Between the trimmed V and J ends, which lost 6 bases and 4 bases, there was a span of 11 bases. The CDR3 sequence is CASRLEVPDTQYF. In DNA, the CDR3 is TGTGCCAGCAGACTAGAGGTCCCAGATACGCAGTATTTT.

The rearrangement links TRBV7-8 to TRBJ1-5; TRBD1 agrees at 7 bases. Trimming took 7 bases from V and 2 from J; bases not matched to a gene: 8. This CDR3 has 15 residues. CDR1 SGHVS and CDR2 FQNEAQ come from the germline V gene. The CDR3 bases are TGTGCCAGCACCAGCCTAGGGGGCGGCAATCAGCCCCAGCATTTT. This codes for CASTSLGGGNQPQHF.

The rearrangement joins TRBV13 to TRBJ2-5, with 10 bases fitting TRBD1. The DNA end favors TRBJ2-7, so the J call may be wrong. Germline-derived CDR1 and CDR2 are PRHDT and FYEKMQ (reference sequence). The CDR3 is 14 residues long. CDR3 in DNA: TGTGCCAGCAGCTTAGCCGGGACAGGGGACGAGCAGTACTTC. Translated: CASSLAGTGDEQYF.

This clone was picked up one time. The chain carries TRBV6-5 and TRBJ1-1; 11 bases align to TRBD1. Trimming removed 5 bases from V and 3 bases from J; junction bases left unmatched: 5. Germline V lookup: CDR1 MNHEY, CDR2 SVGAGI. This CDR3 comprises 15 residues. The CDR3 DNA is TGTGCCAGCAGTAGGGACAGGGGGGTGGACACTGAAGCTTTCTTT. It translates to CASSRDRGVDTEAFF.